This record concerns one T cell receptor (beta chain) sequence. Germline CDR1 and CDR2: MDHEN and SYDVKM. V gave up 3 bases and J gave up 1 base, with 13 bases separating them. The CDR3 is 16 amino acids. Sequencing used immunoSEQ multiplex PCR; TCRdb keeps in-frame clones, though not all of them. Of some 45,000 clones listed, roughly four fifths are singletons. These data are taken from a study of blood T cell repertoires in COVID-19. The sequence derives from a man in his sixties with acute or convalescent COVID-19. Sequencing input: peripheral blood. The chain is built from TRBV28 and TRBJ1-5; tentatively, D is TRBD1 (5 bases). CDR3 sequence: CASSFRRVRSNQPQHF. The CDR3 region has the DNA TGTGCCAGCAGTTTCCGCAGGGTGCGGAGCAATCAGCCCCAGCATTTT.